Listed here is a single TCR beta chain. What antigen it recognizes has not been identified. No much larger clonotype is one base removed from it; base qualities were not supplied. Between the V and J ends, shortened by 1 base and 0 bases respectively, the junction contains 10 bases. The germline V gene encodes CDR1 LGHNA and CDR2 YNFKEQ. Measured from the cysteine to the phenylalanine, the CDR3 is 15 residues long. CDR3 DNA only is kept here, 45 bases in frame from base 1. Libraries were made using the immunoSEQ multiplex PCR assay. In TCRdb, the immuneACCESS table is reduced to in-frame sequences with V and J assigned. These tables do not hold every clone; where another copy was compared, an unresolved V gene accounts for under half, and the others remain unexplained. Across this sample there are more than 30,000 clones, with more than 65% seen only once. The top ten hold less than 2% of the sample.

This entry comes from a study of Siglec-9 on CD8 T cells in melanoma (dated 2019 in TCRdb). In the study overall: In this study, researchers looked at how Siglec-9 is expressed on CD8+ T cells and what Siglec-9 does to regulate T cells within the melanoma tumor microenvironment. Points the paper makes about the study in general: According to the report, an effector memory CD8+ T-cell subset that seemed to build up inside melanoma tumors was both marked and regulated by Siglec-9.

The sequencing input was Siglec-9- CD8+ T cells sorted from blood. The label giving this sample's cell subset or site can be read as: CD8 T cells lacking Siglec-9. The rearrangement joined TRBV4-2 to TRBJ2-7; the D gene identity is not certain. The clonotype was recovered from a human donor in good health. The CDR3 region: CASSQGVLDSYEQYF. The DNA is as follows: TGTGCCAGCAGCCAAGGGGTGCTGGACTCCTACGAGCAGTACTTC.